A single sample gave rise to the 32 T cell receptor beta chains below, sequenced in a study of cytomegalovirus exposure and HLA in healthy donors (dated by TCRdb to about 2017). Library construction relied on the immunoSEQ multiplex PCR assay. For the multiplex PCR, a mixture combining 60 forward primers for TCR Vbeta segments and 13 reverse primers for TCR Jbeta segments was used. The source is immuneACCESS, and TCRdb retained only in-frame sequences with V and J called. Part of the clones is not carried over; for the studies checked, unresolved V genes explain less than half of this, and the remainder is unexplained. Counted in this sample were over 100,000 clones; approximately 64% of them appeared once. Of the sample, 2% to 2.5% falls within the top ten clones. Source material: PBMCs. These receptors were taken from a woman between 40 and 50 years old in good health and CMV-seronegative.

This chain joins TRBV5-1 and TRBJ1-3; D gene uncertain. The V gene's germline CDR1 is SGHRS and CDR2 YFSETQ. The CDR3 loop spans 14 amino acids. V was cut by 0 bases and J by 4 bases, with 8 bases left in between. The CDR3, as DNA: TGCGCCAGCAGCTTGGTCGGGATCGGAAACACCATATATTTT. Protein: CASSLVGIGNTIYF.

The chain links TRBV7-2 to TRBJ1-4; perhaps TRBD1 as D (6 bases). The CDR3 is 16 amino acids. The V gene's germline CDR1 is SGHTA and CDR2 FQGNSA. The V end was cut by 5 bases, the J end by 0 bases, with 13 bases between. Here the CDR3 DNA reads TGTGCCAGCAGCCCAGGACAGTCGGCAACTAATGAAAAACTGTTTTTT. Translation: CASSPGQSATNEKLFF.

The chain carries TRBV10-1 and TRBJ2-2; unclear D gene. Germline V CDR1 and CDR2: WNHNN, SYGVQD (reference sequence). V was trimmed by 4 bases and J by 2 bases, leaving 2 bases between them. The CDR3 totals 12 residues. CDR3 residues: CASSANTGELFF. In DNA form, the CDR3 reads TGCGCCAGCAGTGCTAACACCGGGGAGCTGTTTTTT.

V is TRBV2 and J is TRBJ2-7; TRBD2 agrees at 8 bases. This CDR3 is built from 16 residues. Germline trimming cut 5 bases from V and 5 bases from J; bases unmatched to any gene: 14. The V gene's germline CDR1 is SNHLY and CDR2 FYNNEI. CDR3 residues: CASSKRGAGGRHEQYF. In DNA, the CDR3 is TGTGCCAGCAGTAAAAGGGGGGCGGGAGGTAGACACGAGCAGTACTTC.

In its sample, this clone was seen a few times. The J gene is TRBJ1-5, the V gene TRBV4-1; a possible D gene is TRBD1 (5 bases). This CDR3 is built from 15 residues. The germline CDR1 and CDR2 sequences are MGHRA and YSYEKL. V was clipped by 2 bases and J by 3 bases, with 11 bases between them. Here the CDR3 DNA reads TGCGCCAGCAGCCAAAAGAAGGGGATCAATCAGCCCCAGCATTTT. Its translation: CASSQKKGINQPQHF.

V gene TRBV4-3 combines with J gene TRBJ1-6, with D tentatively TRBD1 (5 bases). Trimming took 0 bases from V and 0 from J, leaving 12 bases between them. Germline values: CDR1 LGHNA, CDR2 YSLEER. CDR3 size: 18 residues. CDR3 coding DNA: TGCGCCAGCAGCCAAGAGGGGCAGGCGAGCTCCTATAATTCACCCCTCCACTTT. Translation: CASSQEGQASSYNSPLHF.

The chain employs TRBV2 and TRBJ1-2; TRBD1 agrees at 9 bases. The CDR3 runs to 14 residues. The germline V gene has CDR1 SNHLY and CDR2 FYNNEI. V was pared by 6 bases and J by 3 bases, with 5 bases of the junction left unmatched. The CDR3 DNA follows: TGTGCCAGCAGGAAACAGGGGGCTGACTATGGCTACACCTTC. Its protein product is CASRKQGADYGYTF.

This sequence joins TRBV6-5 and TRBJ1-2, with TRBD1 matching 9 bases. The J segment lost 8 bases and the V segment lost 8 bases, leaving 6 bases of the junction unmatched. Looked up from germline, CDR1 is MNHEY and CDR2 is SVGAGI. This CDR3 has 12 amino acids. The CDR3 DNA is TGTGCCAGCGGACAGGGGCGAACCGGCTACACCTTC. As protein: CASGQGRTGYTF.

The rearrangement links TRBV11-3 to TRBJ1-1; D gene unclear. Germline CDR1 SGHNT, CDR2 YENEEA. V lost 5 bases and J lost 5, with 21 bases in between. The CDR3 length is 16 residues. The CDR3 coding sequence is TGTGCCAGCAGCGCCCGCTCGGGTCTACGGAGGACTGAAGCTTTCTTT. Its translation is CASSARSGLRRTEAFF.

This chain uses TRBV6-5 with TRBJ2-7, with D maybe TRBD2 (7 bases). The CDR3 length is 14 residues. Germline CDR1 and CDR2: MNHEY and SVGAGI. Between the trimmed V and J ends, which lost 2 bases and 4 bases, there was a span of 12 bases. CDR3 DNA sequence: TGTGCCAGCAGTTACGGTGCGGGGGCGTACGAGCAGTACTTC. It codes for CASSYGAGAYEQYF.

The gene calls are TRBV2 and TRBJ2-1; 9 nucleotides line up with TRBD2. The germline gives CDR1 SNHLY, CDR2 FYNNEI. The CDR3 spans 14 residues. J was trimmed by 6 bases and V by 6 bases; bases with no gene match: 6. CDR3 residues: CASRGSGGLNEQFF. The CDR3, as DNA: TGTGCCAGCAGGGGTAGCGGGGGCCTCAATGAGCAGTTCTTC.

The chain is built from TRBV9 and TRBJ2-2, with D perhaps matching TRBD1 (5 bases). Germline V gives CDR1 SGDLS, CDR2 YYNGEE. Trimming stripped 4 bases from V and 3 bases from J, with 13 bases between. This CDR3 has 15 residues. The CDR3 DNA is TGTGCCAGCAGCTCTCTGGGGCTAGACACCGGGGAGCTGTTTTTT. This gives the protein CASSSLGLDTGELFF.

This clone was found a few times. This chain connects TRBV19 to TRBJ1-1, with D tentatively TRBD1 (5 bases). The CDR3 is 13 amino acids. V was shortened by 0 bases and J by 11 bases, with 13 bases between the two germline ends. CDR1 and CDR2 from the germline V gene are LNHDA and SQIVND (reference sequence). DNA of the CDR3: TGTGCCAGTAGTATAGATCTAACAGGAGATGCTTTCTTT. It translates to CASSIDLTGDAFF.

The chain carries TRBV6-4 and TRBJ2-3; the match to TRBD2 covers 9 bases. The germline V gene has CDR1 MRHNA and CDR2 SNTAGT. The CDR3 spans 14 residues. Trimming took 3 bases from V and 6 from J; bases not matched to a gene: 4. CDR3 loop: CASSDAGGEDTQYF. The CDR3 DNA reads as TGTGCCAGCAGTGATGCGGGGGGGGAGGATACGCAGTATTTT.

The rearrangement links TRBV9 to TRBJ1-4; 8 bases match TRBD1. The CDR3 extends over 14 amino acids. Germline CDR1 is SGDLS and CDR2 is YYNGEE. Trimming removed 4 bases from V and 8 bases from J; junction bases left unmatched: 7. CDR3 in DNA: TGTGCCAGCAGCCGAGGACAGGGTGAAGAAAAACTGTTTTTT. The encoded protein is CASSRGQGEEKLFF. Full variable domain (remainder filled in from reference TRBV9 and TRBJ1-4): DSGVTQTPKHLITATGQRVTLRCSPRSGDLSVYWYQQSLDQGLQFLIQYYNGEERAKGNILERFSAQQFPDLHSELNLSSLELGDSALYFCASSRGQGEEKLFFGSGTQLSVL.

In this sample, this clone turned up a few times. The chain carries TRBV27 and TRBJ1-6; D not resolved. Trimming took 0 bases from V and 8 from J, leaving 20 bases between them. The CDR3 is 18 amino acids. Germline CDR1 and CDR2: MNHEY and SMNVEV (reference sequence). The DNA for the CDR3 is TGTGCCAGCAGTTTATCGATATATGTAGAGGGCGGGGATTCACCCCTCCACTTT. Its protein is CASSLSIYVEGGDSPLHF.

This rearrangement joins TRBV6-5 to TRBJ1-1; tentative D call: TRBD1 (6 bases). V was cut by 7 bases and J by 7 bases, with 16 bases left in between. This CDR3 is 13 amino acids long. Germline assignment: CDR1 MNHEY and CDR2 SVGAGI. The chain's CDR3 is CASTQGTRGEAFF. The CDR3, as DNA: TGTGCCAGCACCCAGGGGACACGGGGTGAAGCTTTCTTT.

This clone was seen once. V gene TRBV5-1 combines with J gene TRBJ1-1, with 7 bases fitting TRBD1. Germline V gives CDR1 SGHRS, CDR2 YFSETQ. The CDR3 spans 16 residues. With V trimmed by 1 base and J by 6 bases, 12 bases remained unmatched. Here the CDR3 reads CASSLKTGGGFAEAFF. The CDR3 DNA reads as TGCGCCAGCAGCTTGAAAACTGGAGGGGGCTTCGCTGAAGCTTTCTTT.

The chain employs TRBV11-2 and TRBJ1-2; 11 nucleotides agree with TRBD1. CDR3 size: 18 residues. The germline gives CDR1 SGHAT, CDR2 FQNNGV. V trimming: 4 bases; J trimming: 3 bases; junction bases outside the gene matches: 13. The DNA of the CDR3 is TGTGCCAGCAGCTCGACCCGGACAGGGGGCGCGGATCACTATGGCTACACCTTC. It encodes CASSSTRTGGADHYGYTF.

V and J are TRBV5-1 and TRBJ2-3; D possibly corresponds to TRBD2 (6 bases). The CDR3 contains 12 residues. V was clipped by 0 bases and J by 9 bases, with 8 bases between them. Germline V gene lookup returns CDR1 SGHRS and CDR2 YFSETQ. CDR3 in amino acids: CASSLDGRTQYF. The CDR3 DNA reads as TGCGCCAGCAGCTTGGATGGGAGGACGCAGTATTTT.

The chain couples TRBV4-3 to TRBJ2-1; 8 nucleotides agree with TRBD1. Trimming removed 1 base from V and 6 bases from J; junction bases left unmatched: 5. CDR1 and CDR2 from the germline V gene are LGHNA and YSLEER. CDR3 size: 15 residues. CDR3 amino acids: CASSQGTGLRNEQFF. CDR3 nucleotide sequence: TGCGCCAGCAGCCAAGGGACAGGGCTTCGCAATGAGCAGTTCTTC.

The chain carries TRBV29-1 and TRBJ2-1; 11 bases are shared with TRBD1. The CDR3 consists of 15 residues. Trimming at V came to 4 bases and at J to 2 bases, leaving 4 bases not matched to a gene. Germline values: CDR1 SQVTM, CDR2 ANQGSEA. DNA for the CDR3: TGCAGCGTTGCACCGGGACAGGGGGCCTACAATGAGCAGTTCTTC. This gives the protein CSVAPGQGAYNEQFF.

The chain uses TRBV5-1 and TRBJ2-5; maybe TRBD2 (6 bases). Trimming took off 6 bases at V and 2 bases at J, with 20 bases between the two ends. The CDR3 is made up of 16 amino acids. CDR1 is SGHRS, CDR2 YFSETQ, per germline. CDR3 bases: TGCGCCAGCATGACGGGGACTGGGACGGAGCAAGAGACCCAGTACTTC. Translation: CASMTGTGTEQETQYF. Combining the CDR3 with reference TRBV5-1 and TRBJ2-5 gives the whole variable domain KAGVTQTPRYLIKTRGQQVTLSCSPISGHRSVSWYQQTPGQGLQFLFEYFSETQRNKGNFPGRFSGRQFSNSRSEMNVSTLELGDSALYLCASMTGTGTEQETQYFGPGTRLLVL.

In DNA form, the CDR3 reads TGTGCCAGCAGCCTAGCGGGACAGGCTAACTATGGCTACACCTTC. It encodes CASSLAGQANYGYTF. The chain links TRBV5-4 to TRBJ1-2; the match to TRBD1 covers 8 bases. CDR3 length: 15 amino acids. Losses at the gene ends were 4 bases for V and 0 bases for J; bases not matched to a gene: 5. CDR1 is SGHNT, CDR2 YYREEE, per germline (reference sequence).

This chain links TRBV7-7 with TRBJ2-7, with 9 bases aligning to TRBD1. J lost 0 bases, V lost 5 bases, and 11 bases had no gene match. CDR1 is SSHAT, CDR2 FNYEAQ, per germline (reference sequence). The CDR3 has 17 amino acids. CDR3 protein: CASSHKIGTGSSYEQYF. The CDR3 coding sequence is TGTGCCAGCAGCCATAAGATTGGGACAGGGAGCTCCTACGAGCAGTACTTC.

The chain carries TRBV19 and TRBJ2-7, with TRBD1 matching over 9 bases. Germline V gives CDR1 LNHDA, CDR2 SQIVND (reference sequence). The V segment lost 10 bases and the J segment 1 base; nucleotides outside the gene matches: 8. The CDR3 extends over 14 amino acids. Written as DNA, the CDR3 is TGTGCCACTAGACCGGGACAGGGATCCTACGAGCAGTACTTC. Its protein is CATRPGQGSYEQYF.

The chain couples TRBV7-9 to TRBJ1-5; D is unresolved. Germline V gives CDR1 SEHNR, CDR2 FQNEAQ (reference sequence). This CDR3 is built from 14 residues. V was clipped by 3 bases and J by 0 bases, with 6 bases between them. CDR3 nucleotides: TGTGCCAGCAGCTTCGGGGTTAGCAATCAGCCCCAGCATTTT. Protein product: CASSFGVSNQPQHF.

The chain has TRBV12-2 and TRBJ1-1; the table calls TRBD1, which could not be checked here. TRBV12-2 is annotated as a pseudogene. The CDR3 is 16 amino acids. CDR3 loop: CASRPILGDRGAEAFF. In nucleotides, the CDR3 is TGTGCAAGTCGCCCCATACTAGGGGACAGAGGTGCTGAAGCTTTCTTT.

V is TRBV27 and J is TRBJ1-1; D unclear. Between the trimmed V and J ends, which lost 3 bases and 0 bases, there was a span of 17 bases. CDR1 and CDR2 from the germline V gene are MNHEY and SMNVEV (reference sequence). The CDR3 is 17 residues long. The CDR3 DNA follows: TGTGCCAGCAGTTTTTACCTTGGGGAGGGAATGAACACTGAAGCTTTCTTT. It yields the protein CASSFYLGEGMNTEAFF.

The chain employs TRBV30 and TRBJ1-1; tentatively, D is TRBD1 (5 bases). V shed 0 bases and J shed 8 bases, with 13 bases lying between them. Germline V lookup: CDR1 GTSNPN, CDR2 SVGIG (reference sequence). The CDR3 runs to 13 residues. The CDR3 bases are TGTGCCTGGAGTGTAGGCCAGGGTACCGAAGCTTTCTTT. Amino acid sequence: CAWSVGQGTEAFF.

This clone was observed a few times. The rearrangement joins TRBV4-3 to TRBJ1-2; 8 bases line up with TRBD1. Germline V CDR1 and CDR2: LGHNA, YSLEER. V gave up 2 bases and J gave up 3 bases; unmatched junction bases: 11. The CDR3 is 17 residues long. The CDR3, as DNA: TGCGCCAGCAGCCAAAGACAGGGGAGGGGTCGGGACTATGGCTACACCTTC. Amino acid sequence: CASSQRQGRGRDYGYTF.

The chain recombines TRBV27 with TRBJ1-1, with 10 nucleotides matching TRBD1. Germline CDR1 is MNHEY and CDR2 is SMNVEV (reference sequence). Trimming at V came to 6 bases and at J to 6 bases, leaving 13 bases not matched to a gene. There are 16 residues in the CDR3. CDR3 sequence reads: CASRDGTGAWDAEAFF. The CDR3, as DNA: TGTGCCAGCAGGGATGGGACAGGGGCTTGGGACGCTGAAGCTTTCTTT.